This T cell receptor (beta chain) was identified during a study of Graves' ophthalmopathy and Graves' hyperthyroidism. General study findings and limits: Blood contained most expanded thyroid clonotypes exceeding 0.001 frequency.

In this cohort's terms, stable hyperthyroidism meant no ophthalmopathy by 18 months of follow-up. The PBMCs had their origin in 10 ml of fresh peripheral blood. There are a few counts of this clonotype. The target antigen is unknown. RNA transcripts were the template, and TCR beta CDR3 regions were amplified from them. Investigators did first-round RT-PCR with HTBI primers, then second-round multiplex PCR. Via MiXCR, TCRdb re-called the multiplex PCR reads, giving one row per CDR3 protein. The sample records 400,000 to 450,000 distinct CDR3 sequences, over 20% being singletons. CDR1 and CDR2 (germline): KGHSH, LQKENI. Losses at the gene ends were 1 base for V and 7 bases for J; bases not matched to a gene: 3. The CDR3 has 13 residues.

This receptor was taken from a young woman with stable Graves' hyperthyroidism. Sequencing was performed on peripheral blood. This sequence joins TRBV18 and TRBJ2-7, with 8 bases aligning to TRBD1. The CDR3 reads CASSPRDRWEQYF. Written as DNA, the CDR3 is TGTGCCAGCTCACCACGGGACAGGTGGGAGCAGTACTTC.